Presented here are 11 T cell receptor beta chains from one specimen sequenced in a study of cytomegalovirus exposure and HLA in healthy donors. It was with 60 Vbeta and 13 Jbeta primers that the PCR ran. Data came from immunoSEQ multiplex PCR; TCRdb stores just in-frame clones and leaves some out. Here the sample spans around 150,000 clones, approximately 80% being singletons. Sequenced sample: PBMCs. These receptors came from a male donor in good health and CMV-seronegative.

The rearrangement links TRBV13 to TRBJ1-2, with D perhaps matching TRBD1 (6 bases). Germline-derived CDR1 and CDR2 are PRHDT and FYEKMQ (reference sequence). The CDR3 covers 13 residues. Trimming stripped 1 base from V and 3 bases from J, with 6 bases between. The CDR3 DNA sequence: TGTGCCAGCAGCTTAGACAGGGACTATGGCTACACCTTC. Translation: CASSLDRDYGYTF.

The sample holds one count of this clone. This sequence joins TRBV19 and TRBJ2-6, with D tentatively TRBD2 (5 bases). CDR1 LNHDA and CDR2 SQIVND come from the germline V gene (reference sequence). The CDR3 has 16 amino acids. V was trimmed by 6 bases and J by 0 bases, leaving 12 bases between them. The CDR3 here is CASRLPGDSGANVLTF. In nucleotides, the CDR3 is TGTGCCAGTAGACTCCCCGGGGACTCTGGGGCCAACGTCCTGACTTTC.

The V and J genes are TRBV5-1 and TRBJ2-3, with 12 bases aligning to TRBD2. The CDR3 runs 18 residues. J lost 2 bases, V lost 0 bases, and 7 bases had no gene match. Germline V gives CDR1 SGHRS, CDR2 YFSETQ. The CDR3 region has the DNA TGCGCCAGCAGCTTGGCACTAGCGGGGGGCTATTTCACAGATACGCAGTATTTT. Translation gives CASSLALAGGYFTDTQYF. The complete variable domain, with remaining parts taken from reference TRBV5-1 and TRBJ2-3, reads KAGVTQTPRYLIKTRGQQVTLSCSPISGHRSVSWYQQTPGQGLQFLFEYFSETQRNKGNFPGRFSGRQFSNSRSEMNVSTLELGDSALYLCASSLALAGGYFTDTQYFGPGTRLTVL.

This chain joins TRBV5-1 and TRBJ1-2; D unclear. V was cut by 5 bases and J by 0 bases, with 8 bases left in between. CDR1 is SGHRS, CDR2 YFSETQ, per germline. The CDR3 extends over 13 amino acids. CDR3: CASRTEANYGYTF. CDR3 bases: TGCGCCAGCAGGACCGAGGCTAACTATGGCTACACCTTC.

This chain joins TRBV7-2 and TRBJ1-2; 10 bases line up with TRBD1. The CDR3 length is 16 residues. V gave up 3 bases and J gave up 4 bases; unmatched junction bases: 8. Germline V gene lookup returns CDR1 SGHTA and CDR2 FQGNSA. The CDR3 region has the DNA TGTGCCAGCAGCTTCTGGGGACAGGGGACTCTCTATGGCTACACCTTC. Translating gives CASSFWGQGTLYGYTF.

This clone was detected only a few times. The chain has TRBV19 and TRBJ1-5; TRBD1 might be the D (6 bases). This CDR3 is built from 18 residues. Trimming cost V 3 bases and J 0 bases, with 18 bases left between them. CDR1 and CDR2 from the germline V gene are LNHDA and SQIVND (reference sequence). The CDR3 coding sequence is TGTGCCAGTAGTATGGGGGCACAGAGCCAGTATAGCAATCAGCCCCAGCATTTT. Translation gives CASSMGAQSQYSNQPQHF.

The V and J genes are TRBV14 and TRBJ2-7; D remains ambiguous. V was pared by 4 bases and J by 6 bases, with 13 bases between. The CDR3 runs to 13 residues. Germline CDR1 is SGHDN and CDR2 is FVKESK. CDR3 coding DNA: TGTGCCAGCAGCCCCCCCGCCCCCAGCGAGCAGTACTTC. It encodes CASSPPAPSEQYF. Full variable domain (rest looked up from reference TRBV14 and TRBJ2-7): EAGVTQFPSHSVIEKGQTVTLRCDPISGHDNLYWYRRVMGKEIKFLLHFVKESKQDESGMPNNRFLAERTGGTYSTLKVQPAELEDSGVYFCASSPPAPSEQYFGPGTRLTVT.

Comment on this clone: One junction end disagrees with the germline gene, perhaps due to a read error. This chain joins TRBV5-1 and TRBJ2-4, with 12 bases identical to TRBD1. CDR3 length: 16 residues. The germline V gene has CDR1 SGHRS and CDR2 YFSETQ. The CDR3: CASSLAGTGGKNSQYF. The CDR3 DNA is TGCGCCAGCAGCTTGGCAGGGACAGGGGGCAAAAACAGTCAGTACTTC.

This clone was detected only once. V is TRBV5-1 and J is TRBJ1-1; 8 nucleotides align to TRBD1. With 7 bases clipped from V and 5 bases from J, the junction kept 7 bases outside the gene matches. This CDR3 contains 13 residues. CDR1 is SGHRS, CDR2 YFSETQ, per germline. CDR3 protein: CASYGQGGTEAFF. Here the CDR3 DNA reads TGCGCCAGCTACGGACAGGGAGGGACTGAAGCTTTCTTT.

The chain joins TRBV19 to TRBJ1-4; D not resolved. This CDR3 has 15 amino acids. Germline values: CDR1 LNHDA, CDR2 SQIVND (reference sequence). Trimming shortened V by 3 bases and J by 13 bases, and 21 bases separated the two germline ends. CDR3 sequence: CASSITPSVTEGLFF. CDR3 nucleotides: TGTGCCAGTAGTATCACTCCCTCGGTGACCGAGGGACTGTTTTTT.

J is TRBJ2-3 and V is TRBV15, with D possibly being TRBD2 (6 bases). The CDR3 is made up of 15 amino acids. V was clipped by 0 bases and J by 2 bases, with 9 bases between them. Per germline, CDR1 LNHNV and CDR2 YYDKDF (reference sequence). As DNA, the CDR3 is TGTGCCACCAGCAGAGATCGCGGGGTCACAGATACGCAGTATTTT. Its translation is CATSRDRGVTDTQYF. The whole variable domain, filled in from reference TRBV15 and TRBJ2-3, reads DAMVIQNPRYQVTQFGKPVTLSCSQTLNHNVMYWYQQKSSQAPKLLFHYYDKDFNNEADTPDNFQSRRPNTSFCFLDIRSPGLGDTAMYLCATSRDRGVTDTQYFGPGTRLTVL.